Described below is a single T cell receptor (beta chain) sequence and its context. This entry belongs to a study of blood T cell repertoires in COVID-19. Study information: COVID-19 samples collected from the United States, Italy and Spain covered acute and convalescent phases. Nucleic acid was either cDNA or gDNA, and it came from T cells, B-cell-depleted T cells, or PBMCs.

V lost 0 bases to trimming and J lost 7 bases; unmatched junction nucleotides: 6. The CDR3 length is 15 residues. The germline V gene encodes CDR1 SGHTS and CDR2 YDEGEE. Some clones are missing from TCRdb's copy, which holds only in-frame ones; the method was immunoSEQ multiplex PCR. The sample has 80,000 to 100,000 clones, 87% seen once. The chain uses TRBV5-8 and TRBJ1-3; TRBD1 matches 8 bases. The sequence was obtained from a man between 65 and 85 years old with acute or convalescent COVID-19. The sample was peripheral blood. The CDR3 spells CASSLEGQVGNTIYF. For the CDR3, the DNA is TGTGCCAGCAGCTTGGAGGGACAGGTCGGGAACACCATATATTTT. The whole variable domain, filled in from reference TRBV5-8 and TRBJ1-3, reads EAGVTQSPTHLIKTRGQQATLRCSPISGHTSVYWYQQALGLGLQFLLWYDEGEERNRGNFPPRFSGRQFPNYSSELNVNALELEDSALYLCASSLEGQVGNTIYFGEGSWLTVV.